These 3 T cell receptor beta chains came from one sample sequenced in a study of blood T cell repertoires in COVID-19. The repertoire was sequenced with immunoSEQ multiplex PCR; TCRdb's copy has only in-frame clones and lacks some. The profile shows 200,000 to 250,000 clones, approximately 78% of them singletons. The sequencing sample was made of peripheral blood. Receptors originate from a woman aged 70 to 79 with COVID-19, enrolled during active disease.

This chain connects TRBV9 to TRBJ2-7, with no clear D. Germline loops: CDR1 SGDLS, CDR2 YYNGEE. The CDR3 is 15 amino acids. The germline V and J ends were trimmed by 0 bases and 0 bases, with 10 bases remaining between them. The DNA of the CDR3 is TGTGCCAGCAGCGTAGCGGTACACAGCTCCTACGAGCAGTACTTC. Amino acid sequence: CASSVAVHSSYEQYF.

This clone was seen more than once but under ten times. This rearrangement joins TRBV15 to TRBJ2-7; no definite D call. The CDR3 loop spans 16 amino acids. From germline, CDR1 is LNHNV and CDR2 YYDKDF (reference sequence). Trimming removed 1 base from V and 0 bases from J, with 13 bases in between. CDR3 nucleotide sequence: TGTGCCACCAGCAGAGGGTTAAGCGCCACCTCCTACGAGCAGTACTTC. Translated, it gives CATSRGLSATSYEQYF. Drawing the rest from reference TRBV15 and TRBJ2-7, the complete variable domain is DAMVIQNPRYQVTQFGKPVTLSCSQTLNHNVMYWYQQKSSQAPKLLFHYYDKDFNNEADTPDNFQSRRPNTSFCFLDIRSPGLGDTAMYLCATSRGLSATSYEQYFGPGTRLTVT.

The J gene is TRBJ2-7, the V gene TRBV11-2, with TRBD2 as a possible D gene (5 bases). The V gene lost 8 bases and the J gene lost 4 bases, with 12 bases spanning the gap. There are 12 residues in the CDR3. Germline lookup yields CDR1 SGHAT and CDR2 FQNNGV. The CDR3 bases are TGTGCCAGCCGACTCAGGAGGTACGAGCAGTACTTC. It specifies CASRLRRYEQYF.